This entry lists 27 T cell receptor beta chains sequenced from one sample in a study of T cell changes during pregnancy in multiple sclerosis. Sequencing was performed with immunoSEQ multiplex PCR; in TCRdb, only in-frame clones are kept and a portion is missing. The data contain approximately 100,000 clones, about 90% of them singletons. This sample comprised peripheral blood, obtained after pregnancy. All receptors derive from a female donor with multiple sclerosis, enrolled in a pregnancy study.

The V call is TRBV7-9, the J call TRBJ2-3, with D possibly TRBD2 on 7 matching bases. The CDR3 spans 16 residues. The germline V and J ends were trimmed by 0 bases and 4 bases, with 14 bases remaining between them. Looked up from germline, CDR1 is SEHNR and CDR2 is FQNEAQ (reference sequence). As DNA, the CDR3 is TGTGCCAGCAGCTTAGCGCGGGGGCTTAGCGCAGATACGCAGTATTTT. It is translated as CASSLARGLSADTQYF.

The chain combines TRBV6-6 with TRBJ1-1; tentative D call: TRBD1 (5 bases). The CDR3 totals 15 residues. The ends were cut back, 0 bases at V and 3 bases at J, with 11 bases in the middle. Per germline, CDR1 MNHNY and CDR2 SVGAGI (reference sequence). In nucleotides, the CDR3 is TGTGCCAGCAGTTACTCGGGGGGGTTGGACACTGAAGCTTTCTTT. Residues: CASSYSGGLDTEAFF.

This clone was observed a single time. The rearrangement links TRBV25-1 to TRBJ1-4; D gene ambiguous. Germline assignment: CDR1 MGHDK and CDR2 SYGVNS. V was trimmed by 1 base and J by 3 bases, leaving 9 bases between them. This CDR3 has 15 residues. CDR3 loop: CASSEWATPNEKLFF. DNA for the CDR3: TGTGCCAGCAGTGAATGGGCAACGCCTAATGAAAAACTGTTTTTT.

The V call is TRBV27, the J call TRBJ1-5; 9 bases are shared with TRBD1. The length of the CDR3 is 13 residues. After removal of 8 bases from V and 7 bases from J, the junction contained 6 bases not matched to a gene. Germline V gene sequence: CDR1 MNHEY, CDR2 SMNVEV (reference sequence). DNA for the CDR3: TGTGCCAGCGGGGACAGGGTCTCGCAGCCCCAGCATTTT. It specifies CASGDRVSQPQHF.

The CDR3 DNA sequence: TGTGCCAGCAGCTTACCCTTTACTGAAGCTTTCTTT. The encoded protein is CASSLPFTEAFF. This chain uses TRBV11-2 with TRBJ1-1; D remains unclear. The germline V gene encodes CDR1 SGHAT and CDR2 FQNNGV. With 2 bases removed from V and 5 bases from J, the gap between germline ends came to 6 bases. This CDR3 is built from 12 residues.

The genes are TRBV6-5 and TRBJ2-7; D perhaps matches TRBD1 (5 bases). The CDR3 is made up of 12 amino acids. Trimming cost V 5 bases and J 4 bases, with 9 bases left between them. Germline CDR1 MNHEY, CDR2 SVGAGI. The CDR3 DNA reads TGTGCCAGCAGTGGAACAGGTTACGAGCAGTACTTC. It is translated as CASSGTGYEQYF.

The J gene is TRBJ1-1, the V gene TRBV7-9; D is possibly TRBD1 (5 bases). The CDR3 is 14 amino acids. CDR1 is SEHNR, CDR2 FQNEAQ, per germline (reference sequence). V lost 5 bases and J lost 7, with 17 bases in between. The CDR3 protein is CASSVNGGKVEAFF. The CDR3 DNA reads as TGTGCCAGCAGCGTAAATGGGGGGAAGGTTGAAGCTTTCTTT.

V and J are TRBV19 and TRBJ1-2; 7 bases line up with TRBD1. Losses at the gene ends were 6 bases for V and 3 bases for J; bases not matched to a gene: 7. The CDR3 covers 14 residues. Germline V gives CDR1 LNHDA, CDR2 SQIVND (reference sequence). The CDR3 loop reads CASSDSTGYYGYTF. CDR3 in DNA: TGTGCCAGTAGCGACTCGACAGGGTACTATGGCTACACCTTC. Full variable domain (missing parts from reference TRBV19 and TRBJ1-2): DGGITQSPKYLFRKEGQNVTLSCEQNLNHDAMYWYRQDPGQGLRLIYYSQIVNDFQKGDIAEGYSVSREKKESFPLTVTSAQKNPTAFYLCASSDSTGYYGYTFGSGTRLTVV.

The J gene is TRBJ2-7, the V gene TRBV19, with D possibly matching TRBD2 (6 bases). V lost 8 bases to trimming and J lost 7 bases, with 21 bases between them. In germline, CDR1 is LNHDA, CDR2 SQIVND (reference sequence). This CDR3 region has 14 residues. CDR3 nucleotides: TGTGCCAGTGGCCCAGGCGGGATAAGGAAAGAGCAGTACTTC. It codes for CASGPGGIRKEQYF.

This clone was counted a few times. V gene TRBV9 combines with J gene TRBJ2-2; perhaps TRBD1 as D (5 bases). The CDR3 consists of 15 residues. Germline loops: CDR1 SGDLS, CDR2 YYNGEE. With 1 base removed from V and 6 bases from J, the gap between germline ends came to 13 bases. The CDR3, as DNA: TGTGCCAGCAGCGTAACAGGCCTTGGAGCCGGGGAGCTGTTTTTT. It encodes CASSVTGLGAGELFF.

J is TRBJ1-1 and V is TRBV10-3, with a tentative D call TRBD1 (6 bases). V shed 6 bases and J shed 5 bases, with 13 bases lying between them. This CDR3 comprises 13 residues. Per germline, CDR1 ENHRY and CDR2 SYGVKD. The CDR3 DNA reads TGTGCCATCAGGGATACAGGGCTAACTGAAGCTTTCTTT. It encodes CAIRDTGLTEAFF.

This chain uses TRBV19 with TRBJ1-4; D is ambiguous. Trimming pared 7 bases from V and 17 bases from J, leaving 23 bases between. The CDR3 length is 13 residues. In germline, CDR1 is LNHDA, CDR2 SQIVND (reference sequence). CDR3 residues: CASTPGQPRGFFF. CDR3 nucleotide sequence: TGTGCCAGTACCCCCGGTCAACCTCGGGGATTTTTTTTT. The full variable domain, with the rest looked up from reference TRBV19 and TRBJ1-4, is DGGITQSPKYLFRKEGQNVTLSCEQNLNHDAMYWYRQDPGQGLRLIYYSQIVNDFQKGDIAEGYSVSREKKESFPLTVTSAQKNPTAFYLCASTPGQPRGFFFGSGTQLSVL.

The rearrangement uses TRBV2 and TRBJ1-2; D gene uncertain. V shed 7 bases and J shed 0 bases, with 9 bases lying between them. CDR3 length: 13 amino acids. CDR1 is SNHLY and CDR2 is FYNNEI in the germline V gene. The CDR3 spells CASTSAANYGYTF. The CDR3 DNA is TGTGCCAGCACCTCGGCGGCTAACTATGGCTACACCTTC.

The chain carries TRBV2 and TRBJ2-7, with TRBD2 identical over 12 bases. With V trimmed by 7 bases and J by 2 bases, 6 bases remained unmatched. CDR1 and CDR2 from the germline V gene are SNHLY and FYNNEI. This CDR3 has 15 residues. The CDR3: CASKTSGRLPYEQYF. The CDR3 DNA is TGTGCCAGCAAAACTAGCGGGAGGCTACCCTACGAGCAGTACTTC.

This chain joins TRBV7-9 and TRBJ2-1; D is perhaps TRBD2 (7 bases). V lost 5 bases and J 0 bases, leaving 14 bases between the germline ends. In germline, CDR1 is SEHNR, CDR2 FQNEAQ (reference sequence). This CDR3 has 16 residues. The CDR3 sequence: CASSPRGGSSYNEQFF. The CDR3 nucleotides read TGTGCCAGCAGCCCTAGGGGGGGAAGCTCCTACAATGAGCAGTTCTTC.

The CDR3 nucleotides read TGCAGCGTTGAAGAGGGGCAGGGGGCAAATGGCTACACCTTC. The encoded protein is CSVEEGQGANGYTF. The chain employs TRBV29-1 and TRBJ1-2, with 8 bases fitting TRBD1. With V trimmed by 0 bases and J by 6 bases, 6 bases remained unmatched. The length of the CDR3 is 14 residues. Germline V gene sequence: CDR1 SQVTM, CDR2 ANQGSEA.

This rearrangement joins TRBV19 to TRBJ2-3; 7 bases align to TRBD2. Looked up from germline, CDR1 is LNHDA and CDR2 is SQIVND (reference sequence). The junction had 8 bases not matched to a gene; V was cut back by 1 base and J by 1 base. This CDR3 has 17 amino acids. The CDR3 nucleotides read TGTGCCAGTAGTATAGGTCGACTAGCAAAGGGCACAGATACGCAGTATTTT. Encoded protein: CASSIGRLAKGTDTQYF.

The chain employs TRBV18 and TRBJ2-7; D might be TRBD2 (5 bases). The CDR3 covers 14 residues. In germline, CDR1 is KGHSH, CDR2 LQKENI. V was shortened by 5 bases and J by 3 bases, with 14 bases between the two germline ends. The CDR3 sequence is CASSFSGGSYEQYF. CDR3 DNA: TGTGCCAGCTCATTTTCTGGAGGCAGCTACGAGCAGTACTTC.

The chain joins TRBV6-1 to TRBJ1-2, with a tentative D call TRBD1 (5 bases). The CDR3 consists of 17 residues. Trimming left V 4 bases short and J 4 bases short, with 22 bases between. CDR1 MNHNS and CDR2 SASEGT come from the germline V gene. The CDR3 DNA follows: TGTGCCAGCAGTGCCCCCGGGGGAGGGGCCGGGGGCTATGGCTACACCTTC. Translation: CASSAPGGGAGGYGYTF.

The chain employs TRBV5-1 and TRBJ1-1, with 7 bases that match TRBD1. The germline V gene encodes CDR1 SGHRS and CDR2 YFSETQ. The trim removed 2 bases at V and 1 base at J, leaving 5 bases unmatched. CDR3 size: 15 residues. The CDR3 loop is CASSLAGGRNTEAFF. The CDR3 coding sequence is TGCGCCAGCAGCTTAGCAGGGGGGCGGAACACTGAAGCTTTCTTT. Full variable domain (remainder filled in from reference TRBV5-1 and TRBJ1-1): KAGVTQTPRYLIKTRGQQVTLSCSPISGHRSVSWYQQTPGQGLQFLFEYFSETQRNKGNFPGRFSGRQFSNSRSEMNVSTLELGDSALYLCASSLAGGRNTEAFFGQGTRLTVV.

The chain has TRBV27 and TRBJ2-2; 12 bases are shared with TRBD2. Unmatched junction bases numbered 5, after V lost 3 bases and J lost 0 bases. The V gene's germline CDR1 is MNHEY and CDR2 SMNVEV (reference sequence). The CDR3 contains 18 residues. CDR3 region: CASSLFRLAGANTGELFF. The CDR3 DNA reads TGTGCCAGCAGTTTGTTTCGACTAGCGGGGGCGAACACCGGGGAGCTGTTTTTT.

The chain is built from TRBV5-1 and TRBJ1-4, with 7 positions matching TRBD1. V was pared by 1 base and J by 5 bases, with 14 bases of the junction left unmatched. Germline CDR1 is SGHRS and CDR2 is YFSETQ. This CDR3 region has 18 residues. CDR3 region: CASSLRGLGSSSNEKLFF. CDR3 DNA: TGCGCCAGCAGCTTGAGGGGGCTCGGTTCATCCTCAAATGAAAAACTGTTTTTT.

V usage is TRBV19 and J usage is TRBJ1-1; 8 bases fit TRBD1. Germline V lookup: CDR1 LNHDA, CDR2 SQIVND (reference sequence). V trimming: 1 base; J trimming: 0 bases; junction bases outside the gene matches: 4. This CDR3 is built from 16 residues. CDR3 residues: CASSIGGQGMNTEAFF. As DNA, the CDR3 is TGTGCCAGTAGTATAGGTGGACAGGGCATGAACACTGAAGCTTTCTTT.

The gene calls are TRBV2 and TRBJ2-2, with D perhaps TRBD2 (5 bases). The length of the CDR3 is 14 residues. The germline V gene has CDR1 SNHLY and CDR2 FYNNEI. Trimming removed 6 bases at V and 5 bases at J, with 13 bases between. In DNA, the CDR3 is TGTGCCAGCAGAGGACGGGATAGGACCGGGGAGCTGTTTTTT. Translation: CASRGRDRTGELFF. Looking up the rest from reference TRBV2 and TRBJ2-2 gives the full variable domain: EPEVTQTPSHQVTQMGQEVILRCVPISNHLYFYWYRQILGQKVEFLVSFYNNEISEKSEIFDDQFSVERPDGSNFTLKIRSTKLEDSAMYFCASRGRDRTGELFFGEGSRLTVL.

The V call is TRBV19, the J call TRBJ1-5; maybe TRBD1 (6 bases). The CDR3 is 14 amino acids. With 3 bases removed from V and 4 bases from J, the gap between germline ends came to 10 bases. Germline V gene sequence: CDR1 LNHDA, CDR2 SQIVND (reference sequence). CDR3 DNA: TGTGCCAGTAGTATGTTCAGGGGAAATCAGCCCCAGCATTTT. Amino acid sequence: CASSMFRGNQPQHF.

The chain combines TRBV10-3 with TRBJ2-4, with 8 bases aligning to TRBD1. CDR1 and CDR2 from the germline V gene are ENHRY and SYGVKD. Trimming removed 0 bases from V and 8 bases from J; junction bases left unmatched: 9. The CDR3 is 16 residues long. This chain's CDR3 is CAISESTGERRDIQYF. In DNA form, the CDR3 reads TGTGCCATCAGTGAGTCGACAGGGGAGCGGCGAGACATTCAGTACTTC.

The rearrangement joins TRBV5-6 to TRBJ2-7; tentative D call: TRBD2 (6 bases). V dropped 4 bases and J dropped 4 bases, with 12 bases sitting between them. The CDR3 runs to 13 residues. Per germline, CDR1 SGHDT and CDR2 YYEEEE. CDR3 DNA: TGTGCCAGCAGCCTTGAGCGGGCTTACGAGCAGTACTTC. This gives the protein CASSLERAYEQYF.